The following is a TCR beta chain sequence with its context. Its antigen is unknown. Qualities for individual bases were not recorded, and no much larger clone is one base off. Participants were included only if at least one PBMC sample before ART initiation and at least two post-ART samples were available. Treatment was received in the United States of America by all participants with HIV. Before DNA extraction, cryopreserved samples containing about 0.95-10 million PBMC were thawed and washed. At the time of the earliest PBMC sample, participants with HIV were aged between roughly 23 and 60 years. Each participant contributed PBMC samples from 1-4 timepoints before ART initiation and 2-8 timepoints after ART initiation, with a median of 7 samples. Serial HIV viral load, CD4+ T-cell count, ART history and demographic data were obtained for every participant. Genomic DNA was extracted from unsorted PBMC with a Qiagen kit on a QIAcube, processed in batches of 12 samples.

The data originate from a study of long-term antiretroviral therapy in people with HIV (dated by TCRdb to the early 2020s). With regard to the full study: The earliest samples were collected about a decade before the 2015 WHO recommendation for immediate ART, when ART was typically delayed until CD4 counts fell. A retrospective serial study tested whether changes in peripheral blood TRB repertoire composition and diversity were associated with ART initiation and durable HIV suppression. A total of roughly 200 cryopreserved PBMC samples came from approximately 30 adults with confirmed HIV infection and were collected serially over a mean of approximately six years (range 1-12). Eleven of the 30 participants with HIV were female. Test extractions of a monoclonal T-cell line alongside a few dozen polyclonal samples showed no cross-contamination during QIAcube processing. The full study reports these points: Because pre-ART samples had limited cell numbers, profiling was done on unsorted PBMC rather than on sorted CD4+ and CD8+ T cells. The repertoire was dominated across all time points by expanded TRB clones identified before ART initiation, although this dominance was seen to fluctuate and to decrease in many PLHIV after ART. Inferences about post-ART repertoire changes were limited because no data were available on ART adherence, viral resistance or therapy changes. ART initiation was associated with a significant increase in TRB diversity, but diversity stayed significantly below transplant donor controls even after long-term ART. CDR3 length ranges in HIV repertoires were narrower than in controls, and network structure suggested an antigen-experienced repertoire with only a slight naive shift after ART. The samples were dated from the mid-2000s to the late 2010s, and the ART regimens that were used may be less effective than current ART regimens. Because PBMC availability was limited, only the TCR beta chain was sequenced, with no alpha chain pairing.

The immunoSEQ hsTCRB v3.0 assay was used at survey level resolution for TRB variable region sequencing. A depth of about 40,000-55,000 T-cell genomes per sample was targeted for TRB sequencing. An Illumina MiSeq with a v3 150-cycle kit was used to sequence the pooled TRB libraries. The paper's processing steps were these. Repertoire analysis ran in R within a reproducible Nextflow workflow covering QC, data transformation and analysis. LymphoSeq2, an R package for exploring AIRR-Seq data, was used to implement the custom analyses. A few samples yielding fewer than 5000 total TRB sequences were excluded, leaving roughly 200 analyzed HIV repertoires. Among the roughly 200 retained HIV repertoires, more than 55 were collected before ART initiation and 129 after ART initiation. Each repertoire was downsampled to 5000 TRB nucleotide sequences, and summary statistics were averaged across 100 downsampling iterations. TRB sequences were retained for analysis only if CDR3 regions of at least seven amino acids were present. Diversity was assessed using a clonality score derived from Shannon entropy and using the Gini coefficient. In the repertoire networks, any two of the top 5000 CDR3 amino acid sequences were connected whenever the two sequences differed by an edit distance of one. GLIPH2 predicted antigen specificity groups and MHC restriction for TRB CDR3 amino acid sequences. To flag known associations with CMV, EBV, HIV or tissue antigens, CDR3 amino acid sequences were compared against VDJdb and McPAS-TCR. Pre-ART, post-ART and control groups were compared with Wilcoxon signed-rank tests and Holm-Bonferroni correction. Imported from immuneACCESS, the table was reduced by TCRdb to in-frame sequences with V and J called. These copies leave out some clones; in studies compared against another copy, an unresolved V gene accounts for under half, and the cause of the remainder is not known. The V and J calls and clone size come from that table; D and trimming were worked out from the DNA. The sample profile shows roughly 21,000 clones; around 80% of them were found once. The ten largest clones add up to about 9.4% of the sample.

Trimming removed 2 bases from V and 2 bases from J, leaving 18 bases between the germline ends. The germline V gene gives CDR1 as KGHSH and CDR2 as LQKENI. From the cysteine through the phenylalanine, the CDR3 covers 17 amino acids. Left in the record is the CDR3 DNA by itself, 51 bases read in frame from the first base. The clonotype was recovered from a woman between 40 and 55 years old with HIV. This sample comprised unsorted PBMCs, obtained 4.1 years after starting antiretroviral therapy. The V and J genes are TRBV18 and TRBJ2-5; the D gene remains uncertain. For the CDR3, the sequence is CASSPKLGEDQQETQYF. The sequenced DNA: TGTGCCAGCTCACCAAAGCTAGGCGAGGACCAACAAGAGACCCAGTACTTC.